Listed below are T cell receptor beta chains from one sample, sequenced in a study of shared clonotypes between healthy human individuals. The protocol was immunoSEQ multiplex PCR, while the TCRdb copy is restricted to in-frame clones and leaves out a portion. The data hold about half a million clones, with roughly 80% observed a single time. Input material: PBMCs. The source of these receptors is a woman aged 40-49 years in good health. Some clones in this sample may be carry-over from other donors' samples. CDR3s include the opening cysteine and the closing phenylalanine or tryptophan. D genes are given only for firm matches. A clone size is listed for some rows: how often the clone was seen (once, few, many), or a class if it is expanded.

d_call: TRBD1
j_call: TRBJ2-1
v_call: TRBV7-8
clone_size: few
cdr3_aa: CASSLGGTGINEQFF
cdr3_nt: TGTGCCAGCAGCTTAGGAGGGACAGGGATTAATGAGCAGTTCTTC

d_call: TRBD1
j_call: TRBJ1-2
v_call: TRBV11-2
clone_size: NA
cdr3_aa: CASSPRPTGAHYGYTF
cdr3_nt: TGTGCCAGCAGTCCAAGGCCAACAGGGGCGCACTATGGCTACACCTTC

d_call: NA
j_call: TRBJ1-2
v_call: TRBV6-5
clone_size: NA
cdr3_aa: CASSSDGNYGYTF
cdr3_nt: TGTGCCAGCAGCTCGGACGGGAACTATGGCTACACCTTC

d_call: NA
j_call: TRBJ2-2
v_call: TRBV19
clone_size: NA
cdr3_aa: CASSIPGLSAGELFF
cdr3_nt: TGTGCCAGTAGTATACCAGGCCTCTCGGCCGGGGAGCTGTTTTTT

d_call: TRBD2
j_call: TRBJ2-5
v_call: TRBV5-1
clone_size: NA
cdr3_aa: CASSLSGGETQYF
cdr3_nt: TGCGCCAGCAGCTTGTCCGGGGGGGAGACCCAGTACTTC

d_call: TRBD1
j_call: TRBJ2-7
v_call: TRBV30
clone_size: NA
cdr3_aa: CAWSYDRGHEQYF
cdr3_nt: TGTGCCTGGAGTTACGACAGGGGCCACGAGCAGTACTTC

d_call: NA
j_call: TRBJ2-1
v_call: TRBV11-2
clone_size: NA
cdr3_aa: CASSIRGIYNEQFF
cdr3_nt: TGTGCCAGCAGTATTAGAGGAATTTACAATGAGCAGTTCTTC

d_call: NA
j_call: TRBJ2-2
v_call: TRBV29-1
clone_size: few
cdr3_aa: CSPPAGSNTGELFF
cdr3_nt: TGCAGCCCACCCGCGGGATCGAACACCGGGGAGCTGTTTTTT

d_call: TRBD1
j_call: TRBJ1-1
v_call: TRBV28
clone_size: once
cdr3_aa: CASSLWASGTGWTEAFF
cdr3_nt: TGTGCCAGCAGTTTATGGGCCAGTGGGACAGGGTGGACTGAAGCTTTCTTT

d_call: NA
j_call: TRBJ2-1
v_call: TRBV2
clone_size: many
cdr3_aa: CASSPTYNEQFF
cdr3_nt: TGTGCCAGCAGTCCAACCTACAATGAGCAGTTCTTC

d_call: NA
j_call: TRBJ2-7
v_call: TRBV2
clone_size: NA
cdr3_aa: CASSAGPRSYEQYF
cdr3_nt: TGTGCCAGCAGCGCTGGGCCACGCTCCTACGAGCAGTACTTC

d_call: NA
j_call: TRBJ2-2
v_call: TRBV10-3
clone_size: few
cdr3_aa: CAISDNTGELFF
cdr3_nt: TGTGCCATCAGTGACAACACCGGGGAGCTGTTTTTT

d_call: NA
j_call: TRBJ2-6
v_call: TRBV25-1
clone_size: NA
cdr3_aa: CASSEWGGFSGANVLTF
cdr3_nt: TGTGCCAGCAGTGAATGGGGTGGGTTTTCTGGGGCCAACGTCCTGACTTTC

d_call: NA
j_call: TRBJ2-2
v_call: TRBV28
clone_size: NA
cdr3_aa: CASTDGGGSGTGELFF
cdr3_nt: TGTGCCAGCACCGACGGGGGCGGGAGTGGTACCGGGGAGCTGTTTTTT

d_call: NA
j_call: TRBJ2-7
v_call: TRBV7-8
clone_size: NA
cdr3_aa: CASSPSSSALAYF
cdr3_nt: TGTGCCAGCAGCCCCTCTAGTAGCGCGTTGGCGTACTTC

d_call: TRBD2
j_call: TRBJ2-3
v_call: TRBV10-3
clone_size: once
cdr3_aa: CATSAASGTDTQYF
cdr3_nt: TGTGCCACCAGTGCGGCTAGCGGGACAGATACGCAGTATTTT

d_call: NA
j_call: TRBJ2-7
v_call: TRBV7-2
clone_size: NA
cdr3_aa: CASSRTPGLYEQYF
cdr3_nt: TGTGCCAGCAGTCGGACCCCTGGACTCTACGAGCAGTACTTC

d_call: TRBD1
j_call: TRBJ1-5
v_call: TRBV11-3
clone_size: NA
cdr3_aa: CASSLVAGGAGSNQPQHF
cdr3_nt: TGTGCCAGCAGCTTAGTGGCAGGGGGCGCGGGTAGCAATCAGCCCCAGCATTTT

d_call: NA
j_call: TRBJ1-5
v_call: TRBV18
clone_size: NA
cdr3_aa: CASSPLGGDQPQHF
cdr3_nt: TGTGCCAGCTCACCATTGGGGGGGGATCAGCCCCAGCATTTT

d_call: NA
j_call: TRBJ1-2
v_call: TRBV7-9
clone_size: NA
cdr3_aa: CASSHSGSATGNYGYTF
cdr3_nt: TGTGCCAGCAGCCACTCAGGTTCGGCTACAGGGAACTATGGCTACACCTTC

d_call: TRBD2
j_call: TRBJ2-3
v_call: TRBV10-3
clone_size: few
cdr3_aa: CAISGAGVPTDTQYF
cdr3_nt: TGTGCCATCAGTGGAGCGGGAGTCCCCACAGATACGCAGTATTTT

d_call: NA
j_call: TRBJ2-6
v_call: TRBV28
clone_size: few
cdr3_aa: CASSSPQGFGGANVLTF
cdr3_nt: TGTGCCAGCAGTTCCCCACAGGGATTCGGGGGGGCCAACGTCCTGACTTTC

d_call: NA
j_call: TRBJ1-1
v_call: TRBV27
clone_size: NA
cdr3_aa: CASSLLRGPTFF
cdr3_nt: TGTGCCAGCAGTTTATTACGGGGGCCAACTTTCTTT

d_call: NA
j_call: TRBJ2-3
v_call: TRBV7-3
clone_size: NA
cdr3_aa: CASKPGASADTQYF
cdr3_nt: TGTGCCAGCAAGCCAGGGGCCTCGGCGGATACGCAGTATTTT

d_call: TRBD1
j_call: TRBJ1-1
v_call: TRBV6-6
clone_size: NA
cdr3_aa: CAIIGTGSQAFF
cdr3_nt: TGTGCCATCATCGGGACAGGCTCGCAGGCTTTCTTT

d_call: NA
j_call: TRBJ2-1
v_call: TRBV27
clone_size: NA
cdr3_aa: CASSGGPQRNEQFF
cdr3_nt: TGTGCCAGCAGCGGAGGACCGCAGCGAAATGAGCAGTTCTTC

d_call: NA
j_call: TRBJ1-4
v_call: TRBV19
clone_size: NA
cdr3_aa: CASSIRKATNEKLFF
cdr3_nt: TGTGCCAGTAGTATCAGAAAGGCAACTAATGAAAAACTGTTTTTT

d_call: TRBD1
j_call: TRBJ1-2
v_call: TRBV27
clone_size: NA
cdr3_aa: CASSFGTDYGYTF
cdr3_nt: TGTGCCAGCAGTTTCGGGACAGACTATGGCTACACCTTC

d_call: NA
j_call: TRBJ2-1
v_call: TRBV7-8
clone_size: NA
cdr3_aa: CASRPVARRAYNEQFF
cdr3_nt: TGTGCCAGCAGACCAGTAGCGAGACGCGCCTACAATGAGCAGTTCTTC

d_call: NA
j_call: TRBJ2-2
v_call: TRBV30
clone_size: NA
cdr3_aa: CAWSPSAAGTGELFF
cdr3_nt: TGTGCCTGGAGTCCGTCGGCGGCGGGCACCGGGGAGCTGTTTTTT

d_call: NA
j_call: TRBJ1-3
v_call: TRBV5-6
clone_size: many
cdr3_aa: CASKGAGAGNTIYF
cdr3_nt: TGTGCCAGCAAAGGAGCAGGGGCCGGAAACACCATATATTTT

d_call: TRBD1
j_call: TRBJ2-7
v_call: TRBV29-1
clone_size: NA
cdr3_aa: CSVEGKGQGVYEQYF
cdr3_nt: TGCAGCGTTGAAGGTAAAGGACAGGGGGTCTACGAGCAGTACTTC

d_call: NA
j_call: TRBJ2-5
v_call: TRBV19
clone_size: NA
cdr3_aa: CASQLGMVVCRQETQYF
cdr3_nt: TGTGCCAGTCAACTAGGGATGGTAGTCTGTAGACAAGAGACCCAGTACTTC